The 19 T cell receptor beta chains listed next were all sequenced from one sample in a study of blood T cell repertoires in COVID-19. This table comes from immunoSEQ multiplex PCR, and its TCRdb copy is limited to in-frame clones, with some not included. The sample records about 89,000 clones, about 91% being singletons. Material for sequencing was peripheral blood. Every receptor here comes from a human donor with active COVID-19. The donor label of this sample is uncertain.

The V and J genes are TRBV12-5 and TRBJ2-3, with D tentatively TRBD2 (5 bases). The V end lost 3 bases, the J end lost 2 bases, and 9 bases lay between the germline ends. The CDR3 spans 14 residues. The germline CDR1 and CDR2 sequences are LGHNT and FRNRAP. The CDR3 spells CASGFGGYTDTQYF. DNA for the CDR3: TGTGCTAGTGGTTTTGGCGGGTACACAGATACGCAGTATTTT.

This chain connects TRBV7-3 to TRBJ2-3, with D maybe TRBD2 (6 bases). Deletions cut 5 bases from V and 0 bases from J, with 12 bases between. The CDR3 loop spans 15 amino acids. From germline, CDR1 is SGHTA and CDR2 FQGTGA. The CDR3 loop reads CASSPGEVSTDTQYF. The CDR3 nucleotides read TGTGCCAGCAGCCCTGGGGAGGTTAGCACAGATACGCAGTATTTT. The variable domain in full, completed from reference TRBV7-3 and TRBJ2-3, reads GAGVSQTPSNKVTEKGKYVELRCDPISGHTALYWYRQSLGQGPEFLIYFQGTGAADDSGLPNDRFFAVRPEGSVSTLKIQRTERGDSAVYLCASSPGEVSTDTQYFGPGTRLTVL.

J is TRBJ1-1 and V is TRBV5-1; D gene ambiguous. This CDR3 comprises 15 residues. V lost 1 base and J 11 bases, leaving 21 bases between the germline ends. CDR1 and CDR2 (germline): SGHRS, YFSETQ. Written as DNA, the CDR3 is TGCGCCAGCAGCTTGAGCGCAGCGTTCTTTTCAACGGCTTTCTTT. This encodes CASSLSAAFFSTAFF.

The gene calls are TRBV3-1 (or the pseudogene TRBV3-2) and TRBJ2-3; perhaps TRBD2 as D (5 bases). V dropped 1 base and J dropped 0 bases, with 8 bases sitting between them. CDR3 length: 15 residues. In germline, CDR1 is LGHDT, CDR2 YNNKEL (reference sequence). The CDR3 sequence: CASSQVGGSTDTQYF. CDR3 sequence (DNA): TGTGCCAGCAGCCAAGTCGGCGGGAGCACAGATACGCAGTATTTT.

J is TRBJ1-2 and V is TRBV4-3, with D perhaps TRBD1 (6 bases). V dropped 0 bases and J dropped 4 bases, with 12 bases sitting between them. This CDR3 is 15 amino acids long. Germline V gene sequence: CDR1 LGHNA, CDR2 YSLEER. The CDR3 DNA is TGCGCCAGCAGCCAAGAAGGGGGGGCGGCCTATGGCTACACCTTC. Translating it yields CASSQEGGAAYGYTF.

The V call is TRBV27, the J call TRBJ1-6, with D uncertain. The germline gives CDR1 MNHEY, CDR2 SMNVEV (reference sequence). The CDR3 runs to 15 residues. V lost 7 bases and J 5 bases, leaving 15 bases between the germline ends. Here the CDR3 reads CASTRRGVNNSPLHF. The DNA for the CDR3 is TGTGCCAGCACCCGGCGGGGTGTGAATAATTCACCCCTCCACTTT.

J is TRBJ2-5 and V is TRBV6-5, with D perhaps TRBD1 (5 bases). The CDR3 extends over 15 amino acids. The germline gives CDR1 MNHEY, CDR2 SVGAGI. The ends were cut back, 7 bases at V and 4 bases at J, with 19 bases in the middle. The CDR3, as DNA: TGTGCCAGCATTAGGAACCAGGGTTGGGGAGAGACCCAGTACTTC. Protein product: CASIRNQGWGETQYF.

The rearrangement uses TRBV27 and TRBJ1-5; TRBD1 is a possible D gene (6 bases). CDR3 length: 12 residues. V was pared by 4 bases and J by 6 bases, with 7 bases between. In germline, CDR1 is MNHEY, CDR2 SMNVEV (reference sequence). The CDR3 nucleotides are TGTGCCAGCAGTTCAGGGGCTCAGCCCCAGCATTTT. It encodes CASSSGAQPQHF.

This clone was observed once. The chain is built from TRBV4-2 and TRBJ2-2; 11 bases are a match to TRBD1. V was pared by 4 bases and J by 0 bases, with 7 bases of the junction left unmatched. There are 18 residues in the CDR3. Germline V gene sequence: CDR1 LGHNA, CDR2 YNFKEQ. The CDR3 here is CASSRTGGGGPNTGELFF. The DNA of the CDR3 is TGTGCCAGCAGCCGGACAGGGGGCGGGGGACCGAACACCGGGGAGCTGTTTTTT.

The chain has TRBV4-2 and TRBJ2-5; D remains ambiguous. The V gene's germline CDR1 is LGHNA and CDR2 YNFKEQ. The CDR3 consists of 14 residues. The ends were cut back, 0 bases at V and 0 bases at J, with 5 bases in the middle. The CDR3 sequence: CASSQDEDQETQYF. The DNA of the CDR3 is TGTGCCAGCAGCCAAGACGAGGACCAAGAGACCCAGTACTTC.

The V call is TRBV12-3 or TRBV12-4, the J call TRBJ1-1; no reliable D call. Trimming left V 3 bases short and J 7 bases short, with 9 bases between. This CDR3 has 12 residues. The CDR3 here is CASSFGRNEAFF. CDR3 nucleotides: TGTGCCAGCAGTTTCGGCAGGAATGAAGCTTTCTTT.

V gene TRBV5-4 combines with J gene TRBJ2-1, with D maybe TRBD2 (6 bases). The CDR3 is made up of 16 amino acids. Germline V gene data show CDR1 as SGHNT and CDR2 as YYREEE (reference sequence). The ends were cut back, 0 bases at V and 2 bases at J, with 12 bases in the middle. CDR3 DNA sequence: TGTGCCAGCAGCTTGGGGAGGCGGGGCCCCTACAATGAGCAGTTCTTC. This translates into CASSLGRRGPYNEQFF.

This clone was seen just once. The rearrangement uses TRBV2 and TRBJ1-5; 8 bases are a match to TRBD1. The V and J ends lost 7 bases and 6 bases, in that order; junction bases with no gene match: 11. Germline CDR1 and CDR2: SNHLY and FYNNEI. The CDR3 loop spans 15 amino acids. CDR3: CASTVQTGVGQPQHF. The CDR3, as DNA: TGTGCCAGCACCGTACAGACAGGGGTGGGTCAGCCCCAGCATTTT.

The V and J genes are TRBV28 and TRBJ2-6, with 7 bases that match TRBD2. The CDR3 totals 14 residues. Germline lookup yields CDR1 MDHEN and CDR2 SYDVKM. Germline trimming cut 10 bases from V and 2 bases from J; bases unmatched to any gene: 5. The CDR3 protein is CATRRGAGANVLTF. DNA of the CDR3: TGTGCCACCCGACGGGGGGCTGGGGCCAACGTCCTGACTTTC.

The chain couples TRBV2 to TRBJ2-7; TRBD1 aligns across 7 bases. There are 12 residues in the CDR3. Germline CDR1 reads SNHLY; CDR2 reads FYNNEI. Germline trimming cut 8 bases from V and 7 bases from J; bases unmatched to any gene: 8. The CDR3 nucleotides read TGTGCCAGCCTGAAGGGGGCGGAGGAGCAGTACTTC. Encoded protein: CASLKGAEEQYF.

The J gene is TRBJ2-3, the V gene TRBV11-2, with a possible D match to TRBD2 (6 bases). Trimming pared 10 bases from V and 6 bases from J, leaving 20 bases between. This CDR3 is 14 amino acids long. Germline V gene data show CDR1 as SGHAT and CDR2 as FQNNGV. CDR3 region: CATGGKVAQDTQYF. The CDR3 region has the DNA TGTGCCACCGGGGGTAAGGTAGCACAGGATACGCAGTATTTT. Drawing the rest from reference TRBV11-2 and TRBJ2-3, the complete variable domain is EAGVAQSPRYKIIEKRQSVAFWCNPISGHATLYWYQQILGQGPKLLIQFQNNGVVDDSQLPKDRFSAERLKGVDSTLKIQPAKLEDSAVYLCATGGKVAQDTQYFGPGTRLTVL.

The CDR3 spells CATSQGIGNQPQHF. CDR3 nucleotides: TGTGCCACAAGCCAGGGGATCGGCAATCAGCCCCAGCATTTT. The rearrangement joins TRBV19 to TRBJ1-5; possibly TRBD1 for D (6 bases). This CDR3 is built from 14 residues. Germline V gene data show CDR1 as LNHDA and CDR2 as SQIVND (reference sequence). Trimming cost V 10 bases and J 2 bases, with 15 bases left between them.

The gene calls are TRBV4-2 and TRBJ2-1; TRBD1 aligns across 8 bases. Germline V gives CDR1 LGHNA, CDR2 YNFKEQ. The CDR3 has 16 amino acids. With V trimmed by 3 bases and J by 3 bases, 7 bases remained unmatched. Here the CDR3 DNA reads TGTGCCAGCAGCCAGGACAGGGACCCTTACTACAATGAGCAGTTCTTC. Its protein is CASSQDRDPYYNEQFF.

The chain joins TRBV24-1 to TRBJ2-1, with TRBD2 as a possible D gene (6 bases). This CDR3 has 14 residues. Germline V lookup: CDR1 KGHDR, CDR2 SFDVKD. V lost 8 bases to trimming and J lost 4 bases, with 14 bases between them. The chain's CDR3 is CATICGALYNEQFF. CDR3 DNA sequence: TGTGCCACCATCTGCGGGGCTTTATACAATGAGCAGTTCTTC.